Each of the 29 T cell receptor beta chains below was sequenced from the same sample in a study of human T cells and chemical hapten exposure. Time point given: patch test 1, 2 weeks after DPC sensitization. Treatment in this sample: therapeutic diphenylcyclopropenone sensitization with weekly scalp DPC. TCRdb recomputed calls from the RACE reads with MiXCR, one row per CDR3 protein. The sample contains roughly 360,000 distinct CDR3 sequences, 4.8% of which appear only once. The sequences come from whole blood, collected in connection with sensitization to the hapten diphenylcyclopropenone (DPC). The receptors originated from a woman aged 45-59 years with alopecia areata. Some clones in this sample may be carry-over from other donors' samples.

This clonotype turned up a few times. The V gene is TRBV20-1, the J gene TRBJ2-7; D possibly corresponds to TRBD2 (6 bases). The length of the CDR3 is 13 residues. CDR1 DFQATT and CDR2 SNEGSKA come from the germline V gene (reference sequence). Trimming pared 3 bases from V and 6 bases from J, leaving 15 bases between. CDR3 residues: CSASPLVEGEQYF. In DNA form, the CDR3 reads TGCAGTGCTAGTCCCTTAGTGGAGGGCGAGCAGTACTTC.

The sample holds a few counts of this clonotype. V gene TRBV7-8 combines with J gene TRBJ1-5; a possible D gene is TRBD1 (5 bases). The CDR3 is 17 amino acids. The V end was cut by 4 bases, the J end by 0 bases, with 16 bases between. Germline V lookup: CDR1 SGHVS, CDR2 FQNEAQ. The CDR3 nucleotides are TGTGCCAGCAGCTCCGGGACGGTAAAGAGTAGCAATCAGCCCCAGCATTTT. It translates to CASSSGTVKSSNQPQHF. Using reference TRBV7-8 and TRBJ1-5 for the parts outside the CDR3, the full variable domain is GAGVSQSPRYKVAKRGQDVALRCDPISGHVSLFWYQQALGQGPEFLTYFQNEAQLDKSGLPSDRFFAERPEGSVSTLKIQRTQQEDSAVYLCASSSGTVKSSNQPQHFGDGTRLSIL.

This clonotype showed up many times. The chain uses TRBV28 and TRBJ1-2, with 10 bases aligning to TRBD1. Trimming at V came to 8 bases and at J to 8 bases, leaving 8 bases not matched to a gene. Germline V gene data show CDR1 as MDHEN and CDR2 as SYDVKM. The CDR3 spans 13 residues. The CDR3 nucleotides read TGTGCCAGCCTAGACAGGGGGCGCCAAGGCTACACCTTC. Amino acid sequence: CASLDRGRQGYTF.

This clonotype occurred many times. This chain connects TRBV6-1 to TRBJ2-7, with D uncertain. V shed 5 bases and J shed 2 bases, with 7 bases lying between them. Looked up from germline, CDR1 is MNHNS and CDR2 is SASEGT. The CDR3 runs to 12 residues. CDR3: CASSTATYEQYF. The CDR3 DNA reads TGTGCCAGCAGTACAGCCACCTACGAGCAGTACTTC.

The chain joins TRBV2 to TRBJ2-7; tentatively, D is TRBD1 (6 bases). With 3 bases removed from V and 3 bases from J, the gap between germline ends came to 9 bases. Germline V gives CDR1 SNHLY, CDR2 FYNNEI. This CDR3 has 13 residues. CDR3 coding DNA: TGTGCCAGCAGTGAGGGGACAAACTACGAGCAGTACTTC. Protein: CASSEGTNYEQYF.

Ten or more counts support this clonotype. V and J are TRBV29-1 and TRBJ2-1; D is unclear. Germline V gene lookup returns CDR1 SQVTM and CDR2 ANQGSEA. This CDR3 is built from 10 residues. V gave up 7 bases and J gave up 6 bases, with 7 bases separating them. The CDR3 nucleotides are TGCAGCGGGTATAGCAATGAGCAGTTCTTC. Translated, it gives CSGYSNEQFF.

This clonotype was seen more than once but under ten times. The chain links TRBV28 to TRBJ2-3; D is uncertain. V was trimmed by 7 bases and J by 0 bases, leaving 14 bases between them. Germline CDR1 reads MDHEN; CDR2 reads SYDVKM. This CDR3 contains 15 residues. CDR3 amino acids: CASIDTKTSTDTQYF. DNA for the CDR3: TGTGCCAGCATCGACACTAAGACTAGCACAGATACGCAGTATTTT.

Ten or more counts support this clonotype. The chain recombines TRBV5-5 with TRBJ2-3, with unresolved D. Trimming removed 1 base from V and 2 bases from J, with 11 bases in between. The CDR3 extends over 15 amino acids. Germline CDR1 is SGHKS and CDR2 is YYEKEE (reference sequence). The CDR3 reads CASSLWESATDTQYF. In nucleotides, the CDR3 is TGTGCCAGCAGCTTGTGGGAATCAGCCACAGATACGCAGTATTTT.

The table lists this clonotype with a few counts. V usage is TRBV5-6 and J usage is TRBJ2-1; TRBD2 matches 11 bases. Germline values: CDR1 SGHDT, CDR2 YYEEEE. This CDR3 contains 16 residues. V dropped 0 bases and J dropped 8; count of bases not matched to a gene: 7. The CDR3 sequence is CASSLGLAGIRDEQFF. CDR3 DNA: TGTGCCAGCAGCTTGGGACTAGCGGGAATAAGGGATGAGCAGTTCTTC.

This clonotype has more than one count but fewer than ten. This rearrangement joins TRBV10-3 to TRBJ2-3, with D possibly called TRBD1 or TRBD2 (5 bases each). V was cut by 11 bases and J by 4 bases, with 16 bases left in between. This CDR3 region has 13 residues. Germline-derived CDR1 and CDR2 are ENHRY and SYGVKD. CDR3 sequence (DNA): TGTGCCGCCAGAGAGGGGCCGGCAGATACGCAGTATTTT. It yields the protein CAAREGPADTQYF.

The sample holds a few counts of this clonotype. The chain is built from TRBV10-3 and TRBJ2-3; maybe TRBD1 (6 bases). The CDR3 has 16 amino acids. Germline V gene sequence: CDR1 ENHRY, CDR2 SYGVKD. Trimming took off 0 bases at V and 6 bases at J, with 16 bases between the two ends. The CDR3 loop is CAISESGAARADTQYF. Here the CDR3 DNA reads TGTGCCATCAGTGAGTCGGGGGCCGCACGAGCGGATACGCAGTATTTT.

A few counts support this clonotype. This chain connects TRBV20-1 to TRBJ1-2; D gene uncertain. Germline CDR1 is DFQATT and CDR2 is SNEGSKA (reference sequence). The CDR3 sequence is 17 residues long. The V and J ends lost 1 base and 4 bases respectively, with 22 bases between them. This chain's CDR3 is CSARGVYCIVQVYGYTF. CDR3 coding DNA: TGCAGTGCTAGAGGCGTTTATTGCATCGTCCAGGTCTATGGCTACACCTTC.

This clonotype was counted only a few times. V is TRBV10-3 and J is TRBJ2-3; tentative D call: TRBD1 (6 bases). Germline V gene data show CDR1 as ENHRY and CDR2 as SYGVKD. CDR3 size: 14 residues. The V and J ends lost 3 bases and 9 bases respectively, with 16 bases between them. As DNA, the CDR3 is TGTGCCATCAGTGAAGATAGCCCTAGGGGGACGCAGTATTTT. Its protein product is CAISEDSPRGTQYF.

This clonotype was detected many times. The rearrangement links TRBV20-1 to TRBJ2-7, with 10 positions matching TRBD2. The V and J ends lost 6 bases and 2 bases, in that order; junction bases with no gene match: 7. CDR1 is DFQATT, CDR2 SNEGSKA, per germline (reference sequence). This CDR3 is built from 14 residues. The CDR3 reads CSAIGLAATYEQYF. The CDR3 DNA follows: TGCAGTGCAATCGGACTAGCGGCGACCTACGAGCAGTACTTC.

This clonotype was recorded many times. The rearrangement uses TRBV9 and TRBJ2-3; D gene uncertain. Germline values: CDR1 SGDLS, CDR2 YYNGEE. Between the trimmed V and J ends, which lost 0 bases and 4 bases, there was a span of 6 bases. This CDR3 contains 13 residues. The CDR3 loop reads CASSVDVADTQYF. The DNA for the CDR3 is TGTGCCAGCAGCGTAGATGTGGCAGATACGCAGTATTTT.

This clonotype was recorded many times. The chain recombines TRBV7-9 with TRBJ1-6; 7 bases are shared with TRBD1. The germline V gene encodes CDR1 SEHNR and CDR2 FQNEAQ (reference sequence). CDR3 length: 14 amino acids. The J segment lost 7 bases and the V segment lost 4 bases, leaving 4 bases of the junction unmatched. CDR3 region: CASSSQTGNSPLHF. CDR3 sequence (DNA): TGTGCCAGCAGCTCCCAGACAGGGAATTCACCCCTCCACTTT.

This clonotype appeared many times. The J gene is TRBJ2-7, the V gene TRBV27; no definite D call. Trimming removed 2 bases at V and 0 bases at J, with 8 bases between. Per germline, CDR1 MNHEY and CDR2 SMNVEV (reference sequence). The CDR3 totals 14 residues. Written as DNA, the CDR3 is TGTGCCAGCAGTTTAGGCGGCAGCTCCTACGAGCAGTACTTC. Translated: CASSLGGSSYEQYF.

This clonotype was found a few times. V and J are TRBV2 and TRBJ2-3; 8 positions match TRBD2. The V and J ends lost 11 bases and 5 bases, in that order; junction bases with no gene match: 3. Germline CDR1 and CDR2: SNHLY and FYNNEI. This CDR3 is 11 amino acids long. DNA for the CDR3: TGTGCCCGTCGGGGGGGAGATACGCAGTATTTT. Its translation is CARRGGDTQYF.

This clonotype was observed many times. The V and J genes are TRBV20-1 and TRBJ1-4; 9 nucleotides match TRBD1. Germline CDR1 is DFQATT and CDR2 is SNEGSKA (reference sequence). The V and J ends lost 6 bases and 7 bases, in that order; junction bases with no gene match: 15. This CDR3 comprises 16 residues. CDR3: CSAAGQGTSRSEKLFF. The CDR3 bases are TGCAGTGCGGCGGGACAGGGAACGTCTAGAAGTGAAAAACTGTTTTTT.

This clonotype came up many times. The genes are TRBV7-2 and TRBJ1-3, with a possible D match to TRBD1 (5 bases). The germline V and J ends were trimmed by 2 bases and 4 bases, with 15 bases remaining between them. Per the germline V gene, CDR1 is SGHTA and CDR2 is FQGNSA. The CDR3 contains 16 residues. The CDR3 is CASSLFGGAQGNTIYF. The DNA for the CDR3 is TGTGCCAGCAGCTTATTCGGAGGGGCTCAAGGAAACACCATATATTTT.

This clonotype was recorded at least ten times. The V gene is TRBV6-6, the J gene TRBJ2-3, with TRBD2 as a possible D gene (6 bases). The V end lost 3 bases, the J end lost 2 bases, and 9 bases lay between the germline ends. The germline V gene has CDR1 MNHNY and CDR2 SVGAGI (reference sequence). The CDR3 is 14 residues long. The CDR3 bases are TGTGCCAGCAGTTATCTAGCGTACACAGATACGCAGTATTTT. Protein sequence: CASSYLAYTDTQYF.

Concerning this clonotype itself: A much more abundant neighbour one base away suggests this may be a read error. The chain is built from TRBV28 and TRBJ2-7, with D possibly called TRBD1 or TRBD2 (5 bases each). From germline, CDR1 is MDHEN and CDR2 SYDVKM. The length of the CDR3 is 16 residues. CDR3 DNA sequence: TGTGGCAGCAGTTCCCCAACCGGGACGGCTTCCTACGAGCAGTACTTC. This encodes CGSSSPTGTASYEQYF.

The chain carries TRBV7-2 and TRBJ2-5; TRBD2 aligns across 9 bases. The CDR3 is made up of 15 amino acids. Germline CDR1 and CDR2: SGHTA and FQGNSA. V was clipped by 4 bases and J by 4 bases; unmatched bases: 7. Here the CDR3 reads CASSSGGGAVETQYF. For the CDR3, the DNA is TGTGCCAGCAGCTCTGGCGGGGGGGCCGTAGAGACCCAGTACTTC.

This clonotype was detected ten times or more. The rearrangement links TRBV20-1 to TRBJ2-3; D is perhaps TRBD2 (7 bases). From germline, CDR1 is DFQATT and CDR2 SNEGSKA (reference sequence). There are 15 residues in the CDR3. The V end was cut by 6 bases, the J end by 0 bases, with 16 bases between. As DNA, the CDR3 is TGCAGTGCCCCCTACGAGGGGGGGAGCACAGATACGCAGTATTTT. Its translation: CSAPYEGGSTDTQYF.

For this clonotype: A much larger clone differs by one base, so this may be a read error. The V gene is TRBV20-1, the J gene TRBJ2-1, with D hard to call. The CDR3 covers 13 residues. Looked up from germline, CDR1 is DFQATT and CDR2 is SNEGSKA (reference sequence). The CDR3 spells CSARETYYSEQFF. CDR3 DNA sequence: TGCAGTGCTAGAGAGACTTACTACAGTGAGCAGTTCTTC.

This clonotype was counted many times. The chain combines TRBV7-2 with TRBJ2-3; 11 bases fit TRBD2. CDR1 is SGHTA, CDR2 FQGNSA, per germline. This CDR3 contains 16 residues. The trim removed 3 bases at V and 2 bases at J, leaving 4 bases unmatched. As DNA, the CDR3 is TGTGCCAGCAGCTTTCTTAGCGGGGGGGACACAGATACGCAGTATTTT. Translation: CASSFLSGGDTDTQYF. The full variable domain, with the rest looked up from reference TRBV7-2 and TRBJ2-3, is GAGVSQSPSNKVTEKGKDVELRCDPISGHTALYWYRQSLGQGLEFLIYFQGNSAPDKSGLPSDRFSAERTGGSVSTLTIQRTQQEDSAVYLCASSFLSGGDTDTQYFGPGTRLTVL.

This clonotype was found a few times. The V gene is TRBV12-3 or TRBV12-4, the J gene TRBJ1-1, with D tentatively TRBD1 (6 bases). The CDR3 totals 15 residues. The V end was cut by 7 bases, the J end by 3 bases, with 18 bases between. In DNA form, the CDR3 reads TGTGCCAGCACCCCAGGGGCCGGGGGATACACTGAAGCTTTCTTT. Translated: CASTPGAGGYTEAFF.

The chain is built from TRBV5-6 and TRBJ2-7; D perhaps matches TRBD1 (6 bases). CDR1 is SGHDT and CDR2 is YYEEEE in the germline V gene. CDR3 length: 11 amino acids. V shed 6 bases and J shed 5 bases, with 9 bases lying between them. The CDR3 is CASKGVDEQYF. CDR3 DNA sequence: TGTGCCAGCAAGGGGGTAGACGAGCAGTACTTC.

This clonotype was found many times. The chain is built from TRBV6-2 or TRBV6-3 and TRBJ2-1; 14 nucleotides align to TRBD2. The CDR3 is made up of 20 amino acids. CDR1 and CDR2 from the germline V gene are MNHEY and SVGEGT. The junction had 19 bases not matched to a gene; V was cut back by 2 bases and J by 10 bases. The CDR3: CASSYTTGTGNRLAGGEQFF. CDR3 bases: TGTGCCAGCAGTTACACAACCGGGACAGGGAATCGACTAGCGGGAGGGGAGCAGTTCTTC.